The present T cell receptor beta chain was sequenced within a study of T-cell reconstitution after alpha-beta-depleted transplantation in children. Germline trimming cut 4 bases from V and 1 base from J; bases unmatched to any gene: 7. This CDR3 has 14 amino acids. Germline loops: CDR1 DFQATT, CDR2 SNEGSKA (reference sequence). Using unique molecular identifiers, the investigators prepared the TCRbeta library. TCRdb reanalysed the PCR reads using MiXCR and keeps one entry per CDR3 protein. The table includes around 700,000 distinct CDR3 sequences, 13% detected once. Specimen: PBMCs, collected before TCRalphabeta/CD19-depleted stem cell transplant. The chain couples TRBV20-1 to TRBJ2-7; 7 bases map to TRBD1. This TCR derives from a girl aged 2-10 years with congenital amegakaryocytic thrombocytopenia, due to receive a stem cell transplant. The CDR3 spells CSAKTGFRSYEQYF. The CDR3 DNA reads TGCAGTGCTAAGACAGGGTTCAGGTCCTACGAGCAGTACTTC.